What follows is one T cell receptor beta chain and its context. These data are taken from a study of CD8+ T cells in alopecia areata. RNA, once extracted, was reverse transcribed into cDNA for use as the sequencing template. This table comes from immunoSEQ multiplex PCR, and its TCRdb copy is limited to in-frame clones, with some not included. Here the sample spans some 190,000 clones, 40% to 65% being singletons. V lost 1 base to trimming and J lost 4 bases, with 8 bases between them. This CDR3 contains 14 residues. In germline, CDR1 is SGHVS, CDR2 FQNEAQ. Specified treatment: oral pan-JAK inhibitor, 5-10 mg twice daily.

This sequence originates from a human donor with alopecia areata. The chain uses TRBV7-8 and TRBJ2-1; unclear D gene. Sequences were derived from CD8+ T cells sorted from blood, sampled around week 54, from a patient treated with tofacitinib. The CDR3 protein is CASSLDTEYNEQFF. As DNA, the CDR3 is TGTGCCAGCAGCTTAGATACGGAATACAATGAGCAGTTCTTC.